A selection of T cell receptor beta chains follows, all from one sample in a study of blood T cell repertoires in COVID-19. Produced via immunoSEQ multiplex PCR; TCRdb's table is partial and in-frame only. The sample holds roughly 32,000 clones, around 75% seen once. The source material was peripheral blood. The receptor source for this set is an elderly man with active or convalescent COVID-19. Each CDR3 is given with its conserved first and last residue.

CDR3aa	v_gene	j_gene
CASSWENQPQHF	TRBV19	TRBJ1-5
CASSDMSDEQFF	TRBV10-2	TRBJ2-1
CASSVVHTDTQYF	TRBV9	TRBJ2-3
CASSNPSSYEQYF	TRBV19	TRBJ2-7
CASSSGVGNEQFF	TRBV27	TRBJ2-1
CASSQGTSGNNEQFF	TRBV3-1/TRBV3-2	TRBJ2-1
CASSGGDLSSTNEKLFF	TRBV28	TRBJ1-4
CASSYSALAGEEPEPYEQYF	TRBV6-2/TRBV6-3	TRBJ2-7
CASSLTFSGTSTDTQYF	TRBV7-2	TRBJ2-3
CASSTLPGRQETQYF	TRBV19	TRBJ2-5
CASSHRTSGSSYNEQFF	TRBV14	TRBJ2-1
CASSYRQGAGNTIYF	TRBV6-5	TRBJ1-3
CASSPGLAGVNNEQFF	TRBV7-2	TRBJ2-1
CASSQHNKQTSGRMNEQFF	TRBV5-1	TRBJ2-1
CASSLARTSGSRPSTDTQYF	TRBV5-1	TRBJ2-3
CASSLDRHSEAFF	TRBV5-4	TRBJ1-1
CASSQGPLPSYEQYF	TRBV5-4	TRBJ2-7
CASSLGPFEGTQYF	TRBV13	TRBJ2-3
CATSPGQGLMDTQYF	TRBV24-1	TRBJ2-3
CASSAEQGVGAYEQYF	TRBV21-1	TRBJ2-7
CASTYNEKLFF	TRBV2	TRBJ1-4
CASSLLSGQGTTGELFF	TRBV7-8	TRBJ2-2
CASSQGQGTEAFF	TRBV3-1/TRBV3-2	TRBJ1-1
CASSFFGGSYNEQFF	TRBV27	TRBJ2-1
CASRLAGGEELFF	TRBV11-2	TRBJ2-2
CASSPGINYGYTF	TRBV28	TRBJ1-2
CASSAGQDYGYTF	TRBV28	TRBJ1-2
CALEAPAGPNTEAFF	TRBV30	TRBJ1-1
CASSLTSGVSYEQYF	TRBV5-6	TRBJ2-7
CASSPSRVMGTEAFF	TRBV11-2	TRBJ1-1
CASSGSVGGPYGYTF	TRBV11-1	TRBJ1-2
CASSTGTAWSSYGYTF	TRBV11-2	TRBJ1-2
CASTISLNSPLHF	TRBV2	TRBJ1-6
CASSSQQGRVTEAFF	TRBV14	TRBJ1-1
CASSLNPAGIYEQYF	TRBV4-3	TRBJ2-7
CASLEAGGNTIYF	TRBV2	TRBJ1-3
CASSQNRGTSYEQYF	TRBV4-3	TRBJ2-7
CASSPGTYTYEQYF	TRBV2	TRBJ2-7
CASSSPTAQGRLGYTF	TRBV6-2/TRBV6-3	TRBJ1-2
CASSQREHYEQYF	TRBV5-1	TRBJ2-7
CASSESSSSGTTDTQYF	TRBV10-2	TRBJ2-3
CASGAPSGRTYEQYF	TRBV12-5	TRBJ2-7
CASGSPGTRNNEQFF	TRBV28	TRBJ2-1
CAISEASANTEAFF	TRBV10-3	TRBJ1-1
CASTSDRDNQPQHF	TRBV6-5	TRBJ1-5
CASRNRGVLYNEQFF	TRBV10-1	TRBJ2-1
CASSPGTANQPQHF	TRBV11-2	TRBJ1-5
CATSSEQGALQPQHF	TRBV15	TRBJ1-5
CASSSRVEETQYF	TRBV19	TRBJ2-5
CASSPSGFYEQYF	TRBV12-3/TRBV12-4	TRBJ2-7
CASSLEAREGSNEQYF	TRBV7-8	TRBJ2-7
CASSSIGFIQYF	TRBV11-1	TRBJ2-4